The T cell receptor (beta chain) under discussion was sequenced for a study of CD8 T cells in Susac syndrome. Blood CD8+ and CD4+ T cells underwent high-throughput TCR beta sequencing. Relapsing-remitting disease, either stable or active, was present in the multiple sclerosis controls, who were treatment-naive patients. cDNA came from approximately 0.5 to 1 ug RNA primed by random hexamers. TCRdb redid the calling of the immunoSEQ multiplex PCR reads with MiXCR, one entry per CDR3 protein. The data contain 120,000 or so distinct CDR3 sequences, about 94% of them singletons. V lost 4 bases to trimming and J lost 7 bases, with 16 bases between them. CDR1 and CDR2 (germline): SGHDT, YYEEEE. The CDR3 has 14 amino acids.

The genes are TRBV5-6 and TRBJ2-3; possibly TRBD2 for D (5 bases). The sample consisted of CD4+ T cells from PBMCs. This TCR derives from a human donor with multiple sclerosis. CDR3 sequence reads: CASSIPSGSYTQYF. The CDR3 DNA follows: TGTGCCAGCAGCATACCCAGCGGAAGCTATACGCAGTATTTT.